These T cell receptor beta chains were read from a single sample in a study of PD-1 blockade in classical Hodgkin lymphoma. Method: immunoSEQ multiplex PCR; TCRdb's copy keeps in-frame clones and lacks some. Altogether about 19,000 clones are present, around 80% being singletons, with the ten largest covering 20% to 25%. Material: peripheral blood mononuclear cells (PBMCs), obtained before the fourth cycle of nivolumab. The receptors were gathered from a human donor with classical Hodgkin lymphoma. Both conserved end residues are part of each CDR3. A D gene is named only where the DNA matches it firmly. Only some rows state a clone size, as once, few, many or a class for expanded clones.

CDR3	D	size	V	J
CASSPTPLGETQYF	NA	NA	TRBV6-5	TRBJ2-5
CASSWPREGGDEQYF	TRBD2	NA	TRBV4-3	TRBJ2-7
CASSQRQGGNTEAFF	TRBD1	NA	TRBV4-1	TRBJ1-1
CASRTERSGNTIYF	NA	NA	TRBV5-1	TRBJ1-3
CASTSRENYGYTF	NA	NA	TRBV6-6	TRBJ1-2
CASSLTTGAQGPLHF	TRBD1	NA	TRBV7-9	TRBJ1-6
CASSLVGTGEETQYF	TRBD1	few	TRBV7-9	TRBJ2-5
CASSPRTRRTDTQYF	NA	NA	TRBV5-4	TRBJ2-3
CASSVWQGGDTQYF	NA	NA	TRBV6-1	TRBJ2-3
CASSWGTVNEKLFF	TRBD1	NA	TRBV7-9	TRBJ1-4
CASSSTRTSGASYNEQFF	TRBD2	NA	TRBV7-9	TRBJ2-1
CATGVAGADTQYF	TRBD2	NA	TRBV5-6	TRBJ2-3
CASSIVIGRQGSNYGYTF	NA	NA	TRBV19	TRBJ1-2
CASSLDGAGAETQYF	TRBD2	NA	TRBV5-4	TRBJ2-5
CASSEGNTGELFF	NA	NA	TRBV10-1	TRBJ2-2
CASSLVLGANYGYTF	NA	NA	TRBV11-2	TRBJ1-2
CASSAFRGAYNEQFF	NA	NA	TRBV5-4	TRBJ2-1
CAWSVTGRTNEKLFF	NA	NA	TRBV30	TRBJ1-4
CASSLRQGRGGTDTQYF	NA	NA	TRBV11-2	TRBJ2-3
CASSYKGEANSPLHF	NA	once	TRBV6-5	TRBJ1-6
CASSLTRDNEQFF	NA	few	TRBV7-9	TRBJ2-1
CASTTVPRREQFF	NA	NA	TRBV6-5	TRBJ2-1
CASSVDAQKAQYF	NA	few	TRBV27	TRBJ2-5
CASSSLAGGREQYF	TRBD2	NA	TRBV28	TRBJ2-7
CASSQDPGSKNIQYF	NA	NA	TRBV4-2	TRBJ2-4
CASSPRGGSGQPQHF	NA	NA	TRBV28	TRBJ1-5